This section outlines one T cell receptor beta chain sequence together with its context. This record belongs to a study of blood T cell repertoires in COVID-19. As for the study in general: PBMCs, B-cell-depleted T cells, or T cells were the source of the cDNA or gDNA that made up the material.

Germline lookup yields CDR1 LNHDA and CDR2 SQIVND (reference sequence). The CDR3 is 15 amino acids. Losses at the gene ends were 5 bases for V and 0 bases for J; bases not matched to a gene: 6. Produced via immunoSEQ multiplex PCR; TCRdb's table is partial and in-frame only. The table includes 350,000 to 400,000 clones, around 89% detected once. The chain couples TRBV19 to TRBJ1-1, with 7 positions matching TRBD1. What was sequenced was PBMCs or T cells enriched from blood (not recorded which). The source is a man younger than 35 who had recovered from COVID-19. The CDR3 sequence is CASSVDDRVNTEAFF. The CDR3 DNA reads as TGTGCCAGTAGTGTGGACGACAGGGTGAACACTGAAGCTTTCTTT.